The entry that follows covers one T cell receptor (beta chain) sequence. Its antigen is unknown. Only in-frame clones appear in the TCRdb table, and some are missing; sequencing was by immunoSEQ multiplex PCR. The sample consists of about 19,000 clones, around 80% of them appearing once. Germline-derived CDR1 and CDR2 are SGHRS and YFSETQ. With V trimmed by 8 bases and J by 1 base, 5 bases remained unmatched. The CDR3 runs to 13 residues. The entry originates in a study of PD-1 blockade in classical Hodgkin lymphoma. The study, taken as a whole, reports: Newly diagnosed patients had diversity similar to the baseline diversity of complete responders. According to reports, newly diagnosed patients had lower baseline TCR diversity than healthy donors, and relapsed/refractory patients had lower baseline TCR diversity still.

The time point is: cycle 4 day 1 (C4D1), after 5 to 7 weeks of nivolumab. Patients all relapsed after autologous stem cell transplantation, and there was variation in brentuximab vedotin exposure. This clonotype was sampled from a human donor with classical Hodgkin lymphoma. The V gene is TRBV5-1, the J gene TRBJ1-1, with 7 bases aligning to TRBD1. The sample consisted of peripheral blood mononuclear cells (PBMCs), taken before the fourth cycle of nivolumab. The CDR3 region has the DNA TGCGCCAGTCGGACAGGCCCGAACACTGAAGCTTTCTTT. Its protein is CASRTGPNTEAFF.